A single sample is the source of the 5 T cell receptor beta chains below, sequenced in a study of blood T cell repertoires in COVID-19. The method was immunoSEQ multiplex PCR; TCRdb's version includes in-frame clones alone and lacks a portion of them. The sample includes nearly 70,000 clones, 91% of them seen just once. The specimen sequenced was peripheral blood. Receptors originate from a man aged 40-50 years with COVID-19, enrolled during active disease.

The chain combines TRBV2 with TRBJ1-2; tentatively, D is TRBD1 (6 bases). The germline V and J ends were trimmed by 7 bases and 3 bases, with 15 bases remaining between them. CDR1 SNHLY and CDR2 FYNNEI come from the germline V gene. CDR3 size: 14 residues. CDR3 in amino acids: CASNYREGDYGYTF. In nucleotides, the CDR3 is TGTGCCAGCAATTACAGGGAAGGCGACTATGGCTACACCTTC.

J is TRBJ1-2 and V is TRBV6-6, with 10 bases matching TRBD1. Germline V gene data show CDR1 as MNHNY and CDR2 as SVGAGI (reference sequence). There are 15 residues in the CDR3. Trimming at V came to 1 base and at J to 3 bases, leaving 2 bases not matched to a gene. The CDR3 sequence is CASSYLTGGDYGYTF. Written as DNA, the CDR3 is TGTGCCAGCAGTTACTTGACAGGGGGCGACTATGGCTACACCTTC.

The chain has TRBV6-1 and TRBJ2-7, with D maybe TRBD1 (5 bases). V was trimmed by 3 bases and J by 1 base, leaving 10 bases between them. The CDR3 length is 14 residues. Germline CDR1 MNHNS, CDR2 SASEGT. CDR3 region: CASSDVQGSYEQYF. CDR3 coding DNA: TGTGCCAGCAGTGACGTCCAGGGATCCTACGAGCAGTACTTC.

J is TRBJ2-7 and V is TRBV6-1; unclear D gene. V lost 3 bases and J lost 5, with 11 bases in between. The germline V gene has CDR1 MNHNS and CDR2 SASEGT. The CDR3 extends over 13 amino acids. The CDR3 is CASSDQSFNEQYF. CDR3 nucleotides: TGTGCCAGCAGTGACCAGTCGTTCAACGAGCAGTACTTC.

The chain joins TRBV30 to TRBJ1-2, with 7 positions matching TRBD1. The CDR3 runs to 13 residues. J was trimmed by 0 bases and V by 6 bases; bases with no gene match: 4. Germline CDR1 is GTSNPN and CDR2 is SVGIG (reference sequence). The CDR3 DNA is TGTGCCTGTCGGGACAGTTCTAACTATGGCTACACCTTC. Amino acids: CACRDSSNYGYTF.